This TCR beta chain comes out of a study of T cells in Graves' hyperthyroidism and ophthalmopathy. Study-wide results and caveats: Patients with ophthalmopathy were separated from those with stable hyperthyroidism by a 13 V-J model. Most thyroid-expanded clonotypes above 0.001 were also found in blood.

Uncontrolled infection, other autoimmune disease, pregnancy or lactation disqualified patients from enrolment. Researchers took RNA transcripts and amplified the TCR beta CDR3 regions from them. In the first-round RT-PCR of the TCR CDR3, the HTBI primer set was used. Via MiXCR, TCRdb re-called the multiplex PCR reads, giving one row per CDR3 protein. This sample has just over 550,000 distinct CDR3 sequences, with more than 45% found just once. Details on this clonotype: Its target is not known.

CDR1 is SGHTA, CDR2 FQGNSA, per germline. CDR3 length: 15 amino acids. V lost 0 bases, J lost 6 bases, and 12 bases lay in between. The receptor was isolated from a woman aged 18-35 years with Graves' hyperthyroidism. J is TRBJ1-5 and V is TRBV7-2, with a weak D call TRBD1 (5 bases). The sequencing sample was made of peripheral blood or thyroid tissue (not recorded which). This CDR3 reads CASSLAQGAGQPQHF. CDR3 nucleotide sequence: TGTGCCAGCAGCTTAGCGCAGGGCGCCGGTCAGCCCCAGCATTTT. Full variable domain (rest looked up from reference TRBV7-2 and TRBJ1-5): GAGVSQSPSNKVTEKGKDVELRCDPISGHTALYWYRQSLGQGLEFLIYFQGNSAPDKSGLPSDRFSAERTGGSVSTLTIQRTQQEDSAVYLCASSLAQGAGQPQHFGDGTRLSIL.